The 16 T cell receptor beta chains presented below share a single source sample, sequenced in a study of T cells in Graves' hyperthyroidism and ophthalmopathy. RNA transcripts provided the source from which TCR beta CDR3 regions were amplified. The TCR CDR3 first-round RT-PCR relied on the HTBI primer set. TCRdb independently ran MiXCR on the multiplex PCR reads; one entry per CDR3 protein. The table records about 550,000 distinct CDR3 sequences, roughly 20% of them present only once. The sequencing input was blood. The origin of the receptors is a man aged 18 to 30 with Graves' hyperthyroidism.

V gene TRBV29-1 combines with J gene TRBJ2-2; D call uncertain. The CDR3 contains 12 residues. Trimming removed 7 bases at V and 5 bases at J, with 11 bases between. Germline CDR1 reads SQVTM; CDR2 reads ANQGSEA. CDR3 DNA: TGCAGCGGAGGATACACGACCGGGGAGCTGTTTTTT. This encodes CSGGYTTGELFF.

V gene TRBV10-1 combines with J gene TRBJ2-7, with D uncertain. From germline, CDR1 is WNHNN and CDR2 SYGVQD (reference sequence). The CDR3 extends over 11 amino acids. The V and J ends lost 7 bases and 6 bases respectively, with 10 bases between them. The CDR3 DNA reads TGCGCCAGCAATGTAGTTGGCGAGCAGTACTTC. Amino acids: CASNVVGEQYF.

This clonotype appeared many times. The rearrangement uses TRBV5-1 and TRBJ1-1; D is uncertain. CDR3 length: 14 residues. V lost 0 bases to trimming and J lost 1 base, with 7 bases between them. CDR1 SGHRS and CDR2 YFSETQ come from the germline V gene. This CDR3 reads CASSLAYGNTEAFF. The DNA of the CDR3 is TGCGCCAGCAGCTTGGCTTACGGGAACACTGAAGCTTTCTTT.

This clonotype was seen once. The chain joins TRBV12-3 or TRBV12-4 to TRBJ1-2; possible D gene TRBD1, 5 bases. V lost 4 bases and J 0 bases, leaving 15 bases between the germline ends. CDR3 length equals 16 residues. DNA of the CDR3: TGTGCCAGCAGTTACCCGCCGGGACGGTCTAACTATGGCTACACCTTC. Amino acid sequence: CASSYPPGRSNYGYTF.

This clonotype has at least ten counts. This chain uses TRBV20-1 with TRBJ2-7; 8 bases match TRBD1. This CDR3 comprises 12 residues. J was trimmed by 3 bases and V by 7 bases; bases with no gene match: 5. Germline V gives CDR1 DFQATT, CDR2 SNEGSKA (reference sequence). The CDR3 sequence: CSVQGQGYEQYF. The DNA for the CDR3 is TGCAGTGTTCAAGGACAGGGCTACGAGCAGTACTTC.

The chain is built from TRBV6-1 and TRBJ2-7, with 7 bases identical to TRBD1. The CDR3 covers 15 residues. Germline CDR1 reads MNHNS; CDR2 reads SASEGT. Losses at the gene ends were 3 bases for V and 4 bases for J; bases not matched to a gene: 9. The CDR3 coding sequence is TGTGCCAGCAGTGACTTCGACAGGGTCGTGTACGAGCAGTACTTC. This translates into CASSDFDRVVYEQYF.

The chain recombines TRBV29-1 with TRBJ1-1; D remains unclear. The CDR3 extends over 12 amino acids. Per the germline V gene, CDR1 is SQVTM and CDR2 is ANQGSEA. V lost 4 bases to trimming and J lost 5 bases, with 11 bases between them. The CDR3 coding sequence is TGCAGCGTTGTTCCCTTGGAAACTGAAGCTTTCTTT. The encoded protein is CSVVPLETEAFF. The full variable domain, completed using reference TRBV29-1 and TRBJ1-1, is SAVISQKPSRDICQRGTSLTIQCQVDSQVTMMFWYRQQPGQSLTLIATANQGSEATYESGFVIDKFPISRPNLTFSTLTVSNMSPEDSSIYLCSVVPLETEAFFGQGTRLTVV.

This chain links TRBV6-1 with TRBJ1-5; D is uncertain. Per the germline V gene, CDR1 is MNHNS and CDR2 is SASEGT. This CDR3 comprises 12 residues. V lost 2 bases and J lost 14, with 13 bases in between. The CDR3 nucleotides read TGTGCCAGCAGTGAACCGGCTGGATGTGAGCATTTT. Translated, it gives CASSEPAGCEHF.

The table lists this clonotype with many counts. This sequence joins TRBV6-1 and TRBJ2-4; maybe TRBD1 (6 bases). Between the trimmed V and J ends, which lost 3 bases and 8 bases, there was a span of 20 bases. Germline V gene data show CDR1 as MNHNS and CDR2 as SASEGT. This CDR3 spans 16 amino acids. CDR3 sequence: CASSDPRGQGRDIQYF. CDR3 in DNA: TGTGCCAGCAGTGACCCCAGGGGCCAGGGGCGAGACATTCAGTACTTC.

This clonotype has a count of ten or more. The chain employs TRBV6-1 and TRBJ1-1; tentative D call: TRBD1 (5 bases). Trimming removed 0 bases at V and 6 bases at J, with 14 bases between. The CDR3 contains 15 residues. CDR1 and CDR2 (germline): MNHNS, SASEGT. The CDR3 loop is CASSEASAGTSEAFF. The CDR3 DNA is TGTGCCAGCAGTGAAGCTTCGGCAGGGACTTCTGAAGCTTTCTTT.

In its sample, this clonotype was seen many times. CDR3 sequence: CASSARQGAADYGYTF. CDR3 bases: TGTGCCAGCAGCGCCCGACAGGGGGCGGCTGACTATGGCTACACCTTC. This chain joins TRBV12-3 or TRBV12-4 and TRBJ1-2; 10 bases are a match to TRBD1. This CDR3 has 16 amino acids. Trimming removed 6 bases from V and 3 bases from J; junction bases left unmatched: 10.

In its sample, this clonotype was seen a few times. This rearrangement joins TRBV25-1 to TRBJ2-4, with D uncertain. This CDR3 region has 16 residues. The V and J ends lost 5 bases and 0 bases respectively, with 14 bases between them. Germline values: CDR1 MGHDK, CDR2 SYGVNS. The CDR3 bases are TGTGCCAGCAGTCCTCGGGCAGCCGCAGCCAAAAACATTCAGTACTTC. Residues: CASSPRAAAAKNIQYF.

Only a few counts were recorded for this clonotype. V usage is TRBV28 and J usage is TRBJ2-2; TRBD1 might be the D (6 bases). CDR3 length equals 14 residues. Trimming took off 5 bases at V and 6 bases at J, with 13 bases between the two ends. Germline CDR1 and CDR2: MDHEN and SYDVKM. The CDR3 is CASSPTQGPGELFF. DNA for the CDR3: TGTGCCAGCAGTCCAACACAGGGCCCCGGGGAGCTGTTTTTT. Using reference TRBV28 and TRBJ2-2 for the parts outside the CDR3, the full variable domain is DVKVTQSSRYLVKRTGEKVFLECVQDMDHENMFWYRQDPGLGLRLIYFSYDVKMKEKGDIPEGYSVSREKKERFSLILESASTNQTSMYLCASSPTQGPGELFFGEGSRLTVL.

This clonotype came up many times. The chain employs TRBV20-1 and TRBJ1-1, with D maybe TRBD1 (5 bases). Trimming shortened V by 3 bases and J by 3 bases, and 17 bases separated the two germline ends. The CDR3 contains 15 residues. Germline CDR1 reads DFQATT; CDR2 reads SNEGSKA (reference sequence). In DNA, the CDR3 is TGCAGTGCTAGTGGGCCAGGGATGAGCGACACTGAAGCTTTCTTT. Amino acid sequence: CSASGPGMSDTEAFF.

This clonotype appeared a few times. The J gene is TRBJ2-5, the V gene TRBV7-9; D assignment may be TRBD1 or TRBD2 (7 bases each). The CDR3 contains 14 residues. Trimming cost V 4 bases and J 9 bases, with 18 bases left between them. Germline V gives CDR1 SEHNR, CDR2 FQNEAQ (reference sequence). The CDR3 bases are TGTGCCAGCAGCTCTCAGGGGGGGGACACGCCCCAGTACTTC. Translating gives CASSSQGGDTPQYF.

The J gene is TRBJ2-7, the V gene TRBV2, with TRBD2 matching over 7 bases. CDR1 is SNHLY, CDR2 FYNNEI, per germline. The V gene end was trimmed by 5 bases and the J gene end by 10 bases; junction bases not matched to a gene: 17. The CDR3 spans 15 residues. In nucleotides, the CDR3 is TGTGCCAGCAGTATACCCGGGACTATTCTACGAGGACAGTACTTC. It translates to CASSIPGTILRGQYF. Variable domain in full (rest from reference TRBV2 and TRBJ2-7): EPEVTQTPSHQVTQMGQEVILRCVPISNHLYFYWYRQILGQKVEFLVSFYNNEISEKSEIFDDQFSVERPDGSNFTLKIRSTKLEDSAMYFCASSIPGTILRGQYFGPGTRLTVT.